The clone carrying this TCR beta chain was recorded a few times. Its antigen is not known. The data derive from a study of blood T cells in healthy people across ages. Broader study findings: Naive CD4+ cells and diversity were both higher in long-lived donors than in aged donors. Without sorted subsets, naive and antigen-experienced compartments could not be conclusively compared.

Primers used in a second PCR of roughly 6 to 11 cycles were a sample-barcoded 5' primer and a J-beta primer mix. TCRdb re-called the 5' RACE reads with MiXCR, one entry per CDR3 protein. The sample holds approximately 880,000 distinct CDR3 sequences, roughly 43% seen once. Total RNA was isolated from each sample in quantities of at least 6 micrograms. The CDR3 loop spans 12 amino acids. The V gene lost 10 bases and the J gene lost 3 bases, with 11 bases spanning the gap. Germline V lookup: CDR1 MDHEN, CDR2 SYDVKM. What was sequenced was blood. The receptor comes from a man aged 25 to 45 in good health. The rearrangement links TRBV28 to TRBJ2-3; tentative D call: TRBD1 (5 bases). This CDR3 reads CAIRKGTDTQYF. The CDR3 bases are TGTGCCATCCGAAAGGGGACAGATACGCAGTATTTT.